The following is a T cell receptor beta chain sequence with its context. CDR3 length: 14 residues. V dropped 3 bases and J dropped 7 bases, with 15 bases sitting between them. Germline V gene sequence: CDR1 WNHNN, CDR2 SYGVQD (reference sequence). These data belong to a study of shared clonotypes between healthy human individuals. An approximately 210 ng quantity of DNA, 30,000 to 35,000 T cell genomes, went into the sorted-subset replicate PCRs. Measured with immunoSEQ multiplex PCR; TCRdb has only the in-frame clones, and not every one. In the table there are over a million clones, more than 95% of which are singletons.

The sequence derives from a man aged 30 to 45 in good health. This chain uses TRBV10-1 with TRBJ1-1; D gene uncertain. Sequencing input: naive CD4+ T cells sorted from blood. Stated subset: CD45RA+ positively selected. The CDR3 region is CASSENVHSGEAFF. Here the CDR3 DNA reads TGCGCCAGCAGTGAAAATGTACATAGCGGTGAAGCTTTCTTT.